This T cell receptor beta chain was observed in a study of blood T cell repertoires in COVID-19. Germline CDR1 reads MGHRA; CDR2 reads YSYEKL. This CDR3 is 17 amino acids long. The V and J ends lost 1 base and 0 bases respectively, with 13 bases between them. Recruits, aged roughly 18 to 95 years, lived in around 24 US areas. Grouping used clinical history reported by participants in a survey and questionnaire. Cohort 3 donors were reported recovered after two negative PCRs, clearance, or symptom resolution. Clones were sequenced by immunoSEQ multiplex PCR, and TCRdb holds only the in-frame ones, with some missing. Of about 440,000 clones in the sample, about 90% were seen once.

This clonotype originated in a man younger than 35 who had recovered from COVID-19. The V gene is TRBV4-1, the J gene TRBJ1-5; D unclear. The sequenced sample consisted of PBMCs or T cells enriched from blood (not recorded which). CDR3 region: CASSQGAYGDSNQPQHF. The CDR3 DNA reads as TGCGCCAGCAGCCAAGGAGCCTACGGGGATAGCAATCAGCCCCAGCATTTT.